These T cell receptor beta chains were read from a single sample in a study of Ad26.COV2.S vaccination and SARS-CoV-2 variants. Only in-frame clones appear in the TCRdb table, and some are missing; sequencing was by immunoSEQ multiplex PCR. The table lists hundreds of thousands of clones, more than 70% of them singletons. Source: peripheral blood, taken in a trial of Ad26.COV2.S vaccine versus placebo. The source is a person aged 18 to 59 who received the Ad26.COV2.S COVID-19 vaccine or a placebo. Both conserved end residues are part of each CDR3. D genes are given only for firm matches. Where a row states a size, it is once, few, many or the class of an expanded clone; other rows omit it.

d_gene	abundance	v_gene	j_gene	CDR3nt	CDR3aa
NA	once	TRBV9	TRBJ2-2	TGTGCCAGCAGCTCCAGGGGGGGTACCCCTAACACCGGGGAGCTGTTTTTT	CASSSRGGTPNTGELFF
TRBD1	once	TRBV5-5	TRBJ2-5	TGTGCCAGCAGCTCGCAGGACAGGGGTTGGGAGACCCAGTACTTC	CASSSQDRGWETQYF
NA	NA	TRBV6-6	TRBJ1-1	TGTGCCAGCAGTTACTCGGCGGCAGGGGAAGCTTTCTTT	CASSYSAAGEAFF
TRBD1	NA	TRBV27	TRBJ2-2	TGTGCCAGCAGTTGGTGGACAGGAAAGGGTCCGGGGGAGCTGTTTTTT	CASSWWTGKGPGELFF
TRBD1	NA	TRBV19	TRBJ1-2	TGTGCCAGTAGTGCGCAGGGACAGGGCTACTTTTATGGCTACACCTTC	CASSAQGQGYFYGYTF
NA	once	TRBV29-1	TRBJ2-6	TGCAGCGCCCTCTCTGGGGCCAACGTCCTGACTTTC	CSALSGANVLTF
NA	once	TRBV30	TRBJ1-5	TGTGCCTGGAGTGTAATCAATAGCAATCAGCCCCAGCATTTT	CAWSVINSNQPQHF
NA	NA	TRBV21-1	TRBJ2-6	TGTGCCAGCAGCAACCTAAAACAGGGAGTGGCTGGGGCCAACGTCCTGACTTTC	CASSNLKQGVAGANVLTF
NA	few	TRBV7-2	TRBJ2-7	TGTGCCAGCAGCTTAGGACATTCAATCTCCTACGAGCAGTACTTC	CASSLGHSISYEQYF
NA	NA	TRBV10-3	TRBJ1-3	TGTGCCATCAAGACCGGCTCTGGAAACACCATATATTTT	CAIKTGSGNTIYF
TRBD1	NA	TRBV19	TRBJ2-7	TGTGCCAGTAGGGGCAGGGGGTCCTACGAGCAGTACTTC	CASRGRGSYEQYF
NA	NA	TRBV5-1	TRBJ1-6	TGCGCCAGCAGCTACGGAGACAATTCACCCCTCCACTTT	CASSYGDNSPLHF
NA	NA	TRBV27	TRBJ2-4	TGTGCCAGCCTTGGGTATGCCAAAAACATTCAGTACTTC	CASLGYAKNIQYF
NA	NA	TRBV30	TRBJ1-4	TGTGCCTGGAGTGTACGACGGGTCAGTCGAGGTGAAAAACTGTTTTTT	CAWSVRRVSRGEKLFF
NA	NA	TRBV3-1/TRBV3-2	TRBJ2-7	TGTGCCAGCAGCCAAGTGCAGCTCGAGCAGTACTTC	CASSQVQLEQYF
NA	NA	TRBV6-2/TRBV6-3	TRBJ1-6	TGTGCCAGCAGTTACGGGGGTCGGAATTCACCCCTCCACTTT	CASSYGGRNSPLHF
TRBD2	NA	TRBV5-1	TRBJ2-3	TGCGCCAGCAGCTTGGGCCCTCTTGGAGCGGGGGGGCAGGATACGCAGTATTTT	CASSLGPLGAGGQDTQYF
TRBD1	NA	TRBV6-5	TRBJ2-7	TGTGCCAGCAGTTACCTACAGGGGTCCTCATCCTACGAGCAGTACTTC	CASSYLQGSSSYEQYF
NA	NA	TRBV5-8	TRBJ1-1	TGTGCCACCGAGTGGGGACGGGGCACTGAAGCTTTCTTT	CATEWGRGTEAFF
TRBD1	NA	TRBV11-2	TRBJ2-7	TGTGCCAGCAGCACCCCGGGGTCTGGGACAGGCTACGAGCAGTACTTC	CASSTPGSGTGYEQYF
TRBD1	many	TRBV27	TRBJ2-7	TGTGCCAGCAGTCTTACAGGGGGCGGCGGCTACGAGCAGTACTTC	CASSLTGGGGYEQYF
TRBD2	NA	TRBV5-1	TRBJ2-1	TGCGCCAGCGGACCTAGCGGCTACTCCTACAATGAGCAGTTCTTC	CASGPSGYSYNEQFF
NA	NA	TRBV14	TRBJ2-5	TGTGCCAGCAGCCAAGATATAGGAGCACGTTACGGGACCCAGTACTTC	CASSQDIGARYGTQYF
NA	few	TRBV30	TRBJ1-1	TGTGCCTGGAGTGTACCCAGGGCCGGGAGGAACACTGAAGCTTTCTTT	CAWSVPRAGRNTEAFF
TRBD1	once	TRBV3-1/TRBV3-2	TRBJ1-3	TGTGCCAGCAGCCAAGATTCAGGGGGCTCTGGAAACACCATATATTTT	CASSQDSGGSGNTIYF
TRBD2	NA	TRBV6-5	TRBJ2-1	TGTGCCAGCAGTTTAGCGGGAGGGCCTATTGAGCAGTTCTTC	CASSLAGGPIEQFF
TRBD1	NA	TRBV7-2	TRBJ2-5	TGTGCCAGCACGCCAAGGGGACAGCAAGAGACCCAGTACTTC	CASTPRGQQETQYF
TRBD1	NA	TRBV5-1	TRBJ2-7	TGCGCCAGTTTTACGACAGGGAACAGCCACGAGCAGTACTTC	CASFTTGNSHEQYF
NA	NA	TRBV6-5	TRBJ2-3	TGTGCCAGCAGCTCCACCGGAGATACGCAGTATTTT	CASSSTGDTQYF
TRBD1	NA	TRBV4-2	TRBJ2-3	TGTGCCAGCAGCCAAGATGTAACAGGGGGAAGGGGAACAGATACGCAGTATTTT	CASSQDVTGGRGTDTQYF
NA	once	TRBV11-2	TRBJ2-1	TGTGCCAGCAGCTTGCCTAGCCCCACGCTGTTCTTC	CASSLPSPTLFF
TRBD2	NA	TRBV4-3	TRBJ2-5	TGCGCCAGCAGCCAAGTCGGAGCGGGGGAGGGAGAGACCCAGTACTTC	CASSQVGAGEGETQYF
NA	NA	TRBV30	TRBJ2-5	TGTGCCTGGAGTGTGAACAGCCAAGAGACCCAGTACTTC	CAWSVNSQETQYF
NA	NA	TRBV6-5	TRBJ1-2	TGTGCCAGCAGTACCCGGCACAGGGAAAACTATGGCTACACCTTC	CASSTRHRENYGYTF
NA	NA	TRBV5-4	TRBJ1-1	TGTGCCAGCAGCTTCCGGGACGTTACGAACACTGAAGCTTTCTTT	CASSFRDVTNTEAFF
NA	NA	TRBV6-1	TRBJ1-3	TGTGCCAGCAGTGGGGGAGCCTTCTCTGGAAACACCATATATTTT	CASSGGAFSGNTIYF
TRBD2	NA	TRBV18	TRBJ2-7	TGTGCCAGCTCACCGGGACTATCCTACGAGCAGTACTTC	CASSPGLSYEQYF
TRBD1	many	TRBV27	TRBJ2-7	TGTGCCAGCAGCCCTGGACAGGGGGTTACCTACGAGCAGTACTTC	CASSPGQGVTYEQYF
NA	NA	TRBV10-3	TRBJ1-1	TGTGCCATCAGCGGCCCGGGCCGGGAAGCTTTCTTT	CAISGPGREAFF
NA	NA	TRBV12-3/TRBV12-4	TRBJ1-2	TGTGCCAGCAGTTTCTCCCAGGGTGGCTACACCTTC	CASSFSQGGYTF
NA	NA	TRBV5-1	TRBJ1-1	TGCGCCAGCAGCTTAGAGGGTGGAAGGAACACTGAAGCTTTCTTT	CASSLEGGRNTEAFF
TRBD1	NA	TRBV5-1	TRBJ1-1	TGCGCCAGCAGCTCTAGACAGGGGTTCGGCACTGAAGCTTTCTTT	CASSSRQGFGTEAFF
TRBD1	NA	TRBV7-3	TRBJ1-3	TGTGCCAGCAGCCCGTCATCCGACAGGGGGCAAGGAAACACCATATATTTT	CASSPSSDRGQGNTIYF
NA	NA	TRBV14	TRBJ1-6	TGTGCCAGCAGCCAAGGGACTGGATTACCCCTCCACTTT	CASSQGTGLPLHF
NA	NA	TRBV5-5	TRBJ2-1	TGTGCCAGCAGCACCATCCAGGGACTTGAGCAGTTCTTC	CASSTIQGLEQFF
NA	NA	TRBV6-5	TRBJ1-5	TGTGCCAGCTCGCGTCATAGCAATCAGCCCCAGCATTTT	CASSRHSNQPQHF
NA	NA	TRBV30	TRBJ1-6	TGTGCCTGGAGTGTACGTCACACGGGGGGGAGCTCCTATAATTCACCCCTCCACTTT	CAWSVRHTGGSSYNSPLHF
NA	NA	TRBV30	TRBJ1-2	TGTGCCTGGAGTGTAGCTAATAACTATGGCTACACCTTC	CAWSVANNYGYTF
NA	NA	TRBV2	TRBJ2-5	TGTGCCTGCTCAGGGGGGCCCTTAGGGGAGACCCAGTACTTC	CACSGGPLGETQYF
TRBD2	once	TRBV5-4	TRBJ2-3	TGTGCCAGCAGCTTTTTAGCGGGACCAGATACGCAGTATTTT	CASSFLAGPDTQYF
NA	NA	TRBV5-4	TRBJ1-1	TGTGCCAGCAGCTCCACGGGGGCGGTGTACACTGAAGCTTTCTTT	CASSSTGAVYTEAFF
NA	NA	TRBV6-5	TRBJ2-2	TGTGCCAGCCTGGATCTCACCGGGGAGCTGTTTTTT	CASLDLTGELFF
NA	NA	TRBV2	TRBJ2-2	TGTGCCAGCAGTGCATTAGGTGGGGGCTTGGCCGGGGAGCTGTTTTTT	CASSALGGGLAGELFF
NA	NA	TRBV10-3	TRBJ2-6	TGTGCCATCGGAGAGGGCAGCTCTGGGGCCAACGTCCTGACTTTC	CAIGEGSSGANVLTF
NA	NA	TRBV18	TRBJ2-7	TGTGCCAGCTCACCACAAGACGCGTCCTACGAGCAGTACTTC	CASSPQDASYEQYF
NA	NA	TRBV7-2	TRBJ2-5	TGTGCCAGCAGCTTAGTCGAGTACGGCCGAGAGACCCAGTACTTC	CASSLVEYGRETQYF
TRBD1	NA	TRBV13	TRBJ1-6	TGTGCCAGCAGCCAAACAGGGGGCAGGAATTCACCCCTCCACTTT	CASSQTGGRNSPLHF